This TCR beta chain emerged from a study of blood T cell repertoires in COVID-19. Overall study: The study drew acute and convalescent COVID-19 samples from the United States, Italy and Spain. In each case, the material was cDNA or gDNA derived from T cells, B-cell-depleted T cells, or PBMCs.

V gave up 7 bases and J gave up 0 bases, with 6 bases separating them. This CDR3 region has 13 residues. Germline V gene sequence: CDR1 SGHTA, CDR2 FQGNSA. In the authors' methods: Scientists estimated how many nucleated cells there were by amplifying reference gene primers. TCRdb's copy holds only in-frame clones and misses some; the assay was immunoSEQ multiplex PCR. The V and J calls and the clone size are those of that table, but D and trimming were determined from the DNA. The sample comprises under 450,000 clones, around 89% of which are singletons, and around 12% rests with the top ten. This chain uses TRBV7-2 with TRBJ1-4; no firm D call. This TCR was sampled from a woman aged 45-59 years with COVID-19, enrolled during active disease. Material for sequencing was peripheral blood. The CDR3 loop is CASTTATNEKLFF. The CDR3 DNA follows: TGTGCCAGCACCACGGCAACTAATGAAAAACTGTTTTTT.